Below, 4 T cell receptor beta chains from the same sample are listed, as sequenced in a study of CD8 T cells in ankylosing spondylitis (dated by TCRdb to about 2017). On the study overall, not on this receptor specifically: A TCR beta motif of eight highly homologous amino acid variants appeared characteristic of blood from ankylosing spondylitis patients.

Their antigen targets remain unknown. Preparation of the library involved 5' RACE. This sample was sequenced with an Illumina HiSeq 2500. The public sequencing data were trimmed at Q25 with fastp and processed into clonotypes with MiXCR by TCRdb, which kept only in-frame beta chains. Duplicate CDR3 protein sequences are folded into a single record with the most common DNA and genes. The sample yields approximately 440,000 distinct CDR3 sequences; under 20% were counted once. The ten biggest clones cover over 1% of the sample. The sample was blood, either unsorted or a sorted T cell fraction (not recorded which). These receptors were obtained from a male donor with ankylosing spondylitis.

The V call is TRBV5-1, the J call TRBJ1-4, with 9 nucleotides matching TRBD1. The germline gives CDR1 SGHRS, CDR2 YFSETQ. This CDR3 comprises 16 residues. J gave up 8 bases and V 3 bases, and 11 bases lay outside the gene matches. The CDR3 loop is CASSSGQGNLREKLFF. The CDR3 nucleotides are TGCGCCAGCAGCTCTGGACAGGGGAACCTTAGAGAAAAACTGTTTTTT. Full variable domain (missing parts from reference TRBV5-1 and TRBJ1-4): KAGVTQTPRYLIKTRGQQVTLSCSPISGHRSVSWYQQTPGQGLQFLFEYFSETQRNKGNFPGRFSGRQFSNSRSEMNVSTLELGDSALYLCASSSGQGNLREKLFFGSGTQLSVL.

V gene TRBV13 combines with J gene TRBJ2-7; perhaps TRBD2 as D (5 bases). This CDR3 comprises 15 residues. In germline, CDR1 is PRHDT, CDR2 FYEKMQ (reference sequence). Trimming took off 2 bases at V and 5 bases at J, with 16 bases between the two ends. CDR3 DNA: TGTGCCAGCAGCTTAAAGGAGGCGTCCGGCGACGAGCAGTACTTC. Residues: CASSLKEASGDEQYF.

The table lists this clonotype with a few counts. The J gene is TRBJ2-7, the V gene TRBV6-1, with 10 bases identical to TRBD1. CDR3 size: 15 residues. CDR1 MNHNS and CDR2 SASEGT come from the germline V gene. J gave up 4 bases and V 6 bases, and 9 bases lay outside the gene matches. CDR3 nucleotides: TGTGCCAGCAGCTCCCCGGGACAGGGGCAATACGAGCAGTACTTC. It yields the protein CASSSPGQGQYEQYF.

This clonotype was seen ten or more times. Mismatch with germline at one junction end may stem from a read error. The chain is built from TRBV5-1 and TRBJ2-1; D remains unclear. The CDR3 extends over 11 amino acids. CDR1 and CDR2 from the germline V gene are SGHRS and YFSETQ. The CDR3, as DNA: TGTGCCAGCAGCTTAGGCAATGAGCAGTTCTTC. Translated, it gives CASSLGNEQFF.